The 21 T cell receptor beta chains below were found in one sample sequenced in a study of blood T cell repertoires in COVID-19. TCRdb's table, derived via immunoSEQ multiplex PCR, lists solely in-frame clones and lacks some. The data show hundreds of thousands of clones, with about 86% seen just once and roughly 1.9% held by the top ten. Sequencing was carried out using peripheral blood. The receptors shown here come from a woman in her twenties or thirties who had recovered from COVID-19.

This clone appeared a single time. The chain joins TRBV5-1 to TRBJ1-3; unclear D gene. In germline, CDR1 is SGHRS, CDR2 YFSETQ. This CDR3 is built from 15 residues. Deletions cut 4 bases from V and 0 bases from J, with 11 bases between. The DNA of the CDR3 is TGCGCCAGCAGCGCCGACGGGTCCTCTGGAAACACCATATATTTT. It codes for CASSADGSSGNTIYF.

V is TRBV28 and J is TRBJ1-2; D uncertain. The CDR3 sequence is 14 residues long. Trimming pared 6 bases from V and 3 bases from J, leaving 14 bases between. Germline lookup yields CDR1 MDHEN and CDR2 SYDVKM. The CDR3 reads CASRYFDGDYGYTF. As DNA, the CDR3 is TGTGCCAGCAGATACTTCGACGGGGACTATGGCTACACCTTC.

The J gene is TRBJ2-7, the V gene TRBV10-3; D unclear. The V end was cut by 0 bases, the J end by 3 bases, with 12 bases between. The CDR3 extends over 15 amino acids. The germline V gene has CDR1 ENHRY and CDR2 SYGVKD. The CDR3 region is CAISESQVGVYEQYF. In DNA form, the CDR3 reads TGTGCCATCAGTGAGTCGCAGGTGGGCGTCTACGAGCAGTACTTC.

This clone has just a few counts. The gene calls are TRBV7-2 and TRBJ1-5, with a possible D match to TRBD1 (5 bases). V lost 6 bases, J lost 2 bases, and 14 bases lay in between. The CDR3 is 15 amino acids. Germline lookup yields CDR1 SGHTA and CDR2 FQGNSA. This CDR3 is CASRQGVGGNQPQHF. CDR3 nucleotides: TGTGCCAGCAGGCAAGGGGTAGGGGGCAATCAGCCCCAGCATTTT.

The chain joins TRBV19 to TRBJ1-2, with 11 bases aligning to TRBD1. Germline assignment: CDR1 LNHDA and CDR2 SQIVND (reference sequence). The CDR3 runs 16 residues. The ends lost 7 bases at V and 4 bases at J; junction bases unmatched: 11. The CDR3 protein is CASNERTGGKGYGYTF. The CDR3 bases are TGTGCCAGTAACGAGAGGACAGGGGGCAAGGGCTATGGCTACACCTTC.

CDR3 protein: CASSLGGGRDYGYTF. The CDR3 DNA sequence: TGTGCCAGCAGCTTAGGCGGGGGGCGAGACTATGGCTACACCTTC. This chain links TRBV7-2 with TRBJ1-2; tentative D call: TRBD1 (6 bases). Trimming took off 1 base at V and 3 bases at J, with 12 bases between the two ends. Germline CDR1 reads SGHTA; CDR2 reads FQGNSA. This CDR3 has 15 residues.

V usage is TRBV14 and J usage is TRBJ2-2; perhaps TRBD2 as D (6 bases). There are 16 residues in the CDR3. The germline V gene encodes CDR1 SGHDN and CDR2 FVKESK. Trimming cost V 3 bases and J 6 bases, with 17 bases left between them. DNA of the CDR3: TGTGCCAGCAGCCACGACGTGGGAGGATTGGCCGGGGAGCTGTTTTTT. It codes for CASSHDVGGLAGELFF.

DNA of the CDR3: TGTGCCAGTAGTAGGGGCCTTAACTATGGCTACACCTTC. This sequence encodes CASSRGLNYGYTF. This chain links TRBV19 with TRBJ1-2, with D perhaps matching TRBD1 (5 bases). Trimming left V 4 bases short and J 1 base short, with 7 bases between. The CDR3 totals 13 residues. Per the germline V gene, CDR1 is LNHDA and CDR2 is SQIVND (reference sequence).

The V and J genes are TRBV4-1 and TRBJ2-5; 13 nucleotides align to TRBD2. Germline values: CDR1 MGHRA, CDR2 YSYEKL. Trimming removed 8 bases from V and 6 bases from J; junction bases left unmatched: 9. The CDR3 loop spans 15 amino acids. CDR3 residues: CASSLTSGRMKTQYF. The CDR3 region has the DNA TGCGCCAGCTCATTGACTAGCGGGAGGATGAAGACCCAGTACTTC.

This chain links TRBV5-5 with TRBJ1-1, with a tentative D call TRBD1 (5 bases). Looked up from germline, CDR1 is SGHKS and CDR2 is YYEKEE (reference sequence). The CDR3 covers 14 residues. Trimming took 0 bases from V and 4 from J, leaving 10 bases between them. CDR3 coding DNA: TGTGCCAGCAGCTTGGCCGGGGGGTTCACTGAAGCTTTCTTT. It encodes CASSLAGGFTEAFF.

This chain uses TRBV9 with TRBJ2-1, with TRBD1 as a possible D gene (6 bases). V was trimmed by 0 bases and J by 5 bases, leaving 9 bases between them. CDR1 is SGDLS and CDR2 is YYNGEE in the germline V gene. The CDR3 is 14 amino acids. The CDR3 DNA is TGTGCCAGCAGCGTAGAGTCAGGGGACAATGAGCAGTTCTTC. It encodes CASSVESGDNEQFF.

This chain uses TRBV5-5 with TRBJ2-7; D is possibly TRBD1 (6 bases). CDR1 SGHKS and CDR2 YYEKEE come from the germline V gene (reference sequence). There are 14 residues in the CDR3. The V end was cut by 0 bases, the J end by 2 bases, with 9 bases between. This CDR3 reads CASSLAEGAYEQYF. The DNA for the CDR3 is TGTGCCAGCAGCTTGGCCGAGGGGGCCTACGAGCAGTACTTC.

The rearrangement links TRBV4-1 to TRBJ2-2; tentative D call: TRBD2 (5 bases). V gave up 1 base and J gave up 4 bases, with 16 bases separating them. This CDR3 spans 17 amino acids. Looked up from germline, CDR1 is MGHRA and CDR2 is YSYEKL. In DNA form, the CDR3 reads TGCGCCAGCAGCCAAGTTTCTTTCGTAGGGAGCACCGGGGAGCTGTTTTTT. Protein sequence: CASSQVSFVGSTGELFF.

This clone was seen a single time. V and J are TRBV19 and TRBJ1-4, with D unclear. From germline, CDR1 is LNHDA and CDR2 SQIVND (reference sequence). CDR3 length: 15 amino acids. The ends were cut back, 5 bases at V and 8 bases at J, with 18 bases in the middle. The CDR3 DNA reads TGTGCCAGTAGTTCCCCGGGCGGGTCCGAAGAAAAACTGTTTTTT. It specifies CASSSPGGSEEKLFF.

V usage is TRBV5-4 and J usage is TRBJ1-1; D might be TRBD1 (5 bases). The CDR3 has 13 amino acids. Germline V CDR1 and CDR2: SGHNT, YYREEE (reference sequence). V lost 2 bases and J 7 bases, leaving 12 bases between the germline ends. The CDR3 DNA reads as TGTGCCAGCAGCTTAACCAACGGGGGTGAAGCTTTCTTT. Translated, it gives CASSLTNGGEAFF.

This chain joins TRBV4-1 and TRBJ1-1, with D unclear. CDR3 length: 14 amino acids. Germline V gene lookup returns CDR1 MGHRA and CDR2 YSYEKL. V was trimmed by 0 bases and J by 1 base, leaving 6 bases between them. CDR3 region: CASSQENRNTEAFF. The CDR3, as DNA: TGCGCCAGCAGCCAAGAAAACAGGAACACTGAAGCTTTCTTT.

The V gene is TRBV6-2 or TRBV6-3, the J gene TRBJ2-2; no clear D. The length of the CDR3 is 17 residues. Trimming removed 4 bases from V and 0 bases from J, with 15 bases in between. Per the germline V gene, CDR1 is MNHEY and CDR2 is SVGEGT. The CDR3 DNA reads as TGTGCCAGCAGTTGGAGTCGCCTGAAAACGAACACCGGGGAGCTGTTTTTT. It is translated as CASSWSRLKTNTGELFF.

The chain combines TRBV19 with TRBJ1-5, with 7 positions matching TRBD1. Germline CDR1 LNHDA, CDR2 SQIVND (reference sequence). The CDR3 runs to 15 residues. V shed 6 bases and J 1 base; nucleotides not matched to a gene: 6. CDR3 in amino acids: CASRDYRGSNQPQHF. CDR3 DNA: TGTGCCAGTAGAGATTACAGGGGAAGCAATCAGCCCCAGCATTTT. The full variable domain, rest sourced from reference TRBV19 and TRBJ1-5, is DGGITQSPKYLFRKEGQNVTLSCEQNLNHDAMYWYRQDPGQGLRLIYYSQIVNDFQKGDIAEGYSVSREKKESFPLTVTSAQKNPTAFYLCASRDYRGSNQPQHFGDGTRLSIL.

The V and J genes are TRBV15 and TRBJ2-7, with 7 nucleotides matching TRBD1. The CDR3 is 13 amino acids. CDR1 and CDR2 from the germline V gene are LNHNV and YYDKDF (reference sequence). Trimming at V came to 7 bases and at J to 6 bases, leaving 9 bases not matched to a gene. CDR3 region: CATKDRVNGEQYF. Written as DNA, the CDR3 is TGTGCCACCAAAGACAGGGTTAATGGCGAGCAGTACTTC. Variable domain in full (rest from reference TRBV15 and TRBJ2-7): DAMVIQNPRYQVTQFGKPVTLSCSQTLNHNVMYWYQQKSSQAPKLLFHYYDKDFNNEADTPDNFQSRRPNTSFCFLDIRSPGLGDTAMYLCATKDRVNGEQYFGPGTRLTVT.

CDR3 region: CASSLTAGGIYTF. CDR3 bases: TGTGCCAGCAGCTTAACAGCGGGAGGGATCTACACCTTC. This chain uses TRBV7-2 with TRBJ1-2, with D unresolved. V gave up 2 bases and J gave up 10 bases, with 14 bases separating them. The CDR3 sequence is 13 residues long. CDR1 is SGHTA and CDR2 is FQGNSA in the germline V gene. The full variable domain, with the rest looked up from reference TRBV7-2 and TRBJ1-2, is GAGVSQSPSNKVTEKGKDVELRCDPISGHTALYWYRQSLGQGLEFLIYFQGNSAPDKSGLPSDRFSAERTGGSVSTLTIQRTQQEDSAVYLCASSLTAGGIYTFGSGTRLTVV.

The chain is built from TRBV7-8 and TRBJ2-3; 12 bases map to TRBD2. The germline gives CDR1 SGHVS, CDR2 FQNEAQ. The V segment lost 2 bases and the J segment 0 bases; nucleotides outside the gene matches: 18. The CDR3 runs to 22 residues. The CDR3 loop reads CASSLISLTSGGRETSTDTQYF. The CDR3 DNA follows: TGTGCCAGCAGCTTAATTTCTCTGACTAGCGGGGGCCGTGAAACTAGCACAGATACGCAGTATTTT.